The TCR beta chain described here comes from a study of blood T cell repertoires in COVID-19. Across the whole study: Collection of acute and convalescent COVID-19 samples took place in the United States, Italy and Spain. From T cells, B-cell-depleted T cells, or PBMCs came the material, which was cDNA or gDNA.

Original processing methods: Nucleated cell number was recorded as an estimate derived from reference gene primer amplification. Measured with immunoSEQ multiplex PCR; TCRdb has only the in-frame clones, and not every one. V, J and clone size derive from that table, while D and trimming were established from the DNA sequence. The data show approximately 53,000 clones, with around 80% seen just once and over 15% held by the top ten. The specimen was peripheral blood. The clonotype originates from a man aged 35 to 55 with acute or convalescent COVID-19.

The CDR3 is CASSYPGTAKHSGANVLTF. The CDR3 nucleotides read TGTGCCAGCAGCTACCCCGGGACAGCGAAACACTCTGGGGCCAACGTCCTGACTTTC. This chain links TRBV21-1 with TRBJ2-6; TRBD1 is taken as the D call from the table, unchecked against the DNA. TRBV21-1 is designated a pseudogene. This CDR3 is 19 amino acids long.